The clone carrying this T cell receptor (beta chain) was recorded a few times. Its specificity is not known. This sample stems from a study of beta chain features in type 1 diabetes. The whole isolated RNA underwent reverse transcription, so sequencing captured expressed TCRB transcripts. Sequenced by immunoSEQ multiplex PCR; TCRdb stores in-frame clones only, minus some. There are 500,000 to 650,000 clones in the sample; about an eighth occur only once, and roughly 0.11% lies in the top ten. Study-wide findings and caveats: In all four CD4+ subsets, TCRB CDR3 length was significantly, moderately reduced in type 1 diabetes.

Germline CDR1 MNHEY, CDR2 SVGAGI. V was cut by 2 bases and J by 2 bases, with 13 bases left in between. The CDR3 spans 15 residues. The chain is built from TRBV6-5 and TRBJ2-7; TRBD2 might be the D (6 bases). Sequencing was carried out using naive CD4+ T cells from blood. The TCR comes from a man aged 25-40 years with type 1 diabetes. CDR3: CASSYVGGAAYEQYF. CDR3 bases: TGTGCCAGCAGTTACGTGGGAGGAGCTGCCTACGAGCAGTACTTC.